The table lists the clone carrying this T cell receptor (beta chain) with a few counts. TCRdb fed the RACE reads into MiXCR, producing one record per CDR3 protein. The sample shows about 190,000 distinct CDR3 sequences, around 25% of them seen only once. The V gene end was trimmed by 0 bases and the J gene end by 9 bases; junction bases not matched to a gene: 11. The CDR3 has 16 amino acids. Per germline, CDR1 SGHRS and CDR2 YFSETQ. The data were taken from a study of human T cells and chemical hapten exposure. Documented time point: patch test 3, about 24 weeks after DPC sensitization. This sample's treatment: therapeutic diphenylcyclopropenone sensitization with weekly scalp DPC.

The genes are TRBV5-1 and TRBJ2-1; 8 bases line up with TRBD2. The receptor comes from a woman aged 40 to 55 with alopecia areata. Some clones in this sample may be carry-over from other donors' samples. The specimen was whole blood, collected in connection with sensitization to the hapten diphenylcyclopropenone (DPC). The CDR3 loop reads CASSLVASGSGSEQFF. The CDR3 coding sequence is TGCGCCAGCAGCTTGGTCGCGAGCGGGAGTGGGTCTGAGCAGTTCTTC.